This TCR beta chain appears in the sequencing data of a study of blood T cell repertoires in COVID-19. Turning to the study itself: PBMCs, B-cell-depleted T cells, or T cells provided the cDNA or gDNA that made up the material.

The germline gives CDR1 MGHRA, CDR2 YSYEKL. The germline V and J ends were trimmed by 0 bases and 2 bases, with 14 bases remaining between them. The CDR3 consists of 17 residues. As handled by the study authors: Amplification of reference gene primers was used by the study to estimate nucleated cell counts. TCRdb's copy holds only in-frame clones and misses some; the assay was immunoSEQ multiplex PCR. V and J calls and clone size are as listed in that table; D and trimming were resolved from the DNA. In the table there are 60,000 to 80,000 clones, approximately 90% of which are singletons. This TCR derives from a human donor in a cohort sampled during active COVID-19. This chain links TRBV4-1 with TRBJ2-1; D gene unclear. The sequencing input was peripheral blood. CDR3 sequence reads: CASSQDLWAAPYNEQFF. In DNA, the CDR3 is TGCGCCAGCAGCCAAGATTTATGGGCAGCTCCCTACAATGAGCAGTTCTTC.